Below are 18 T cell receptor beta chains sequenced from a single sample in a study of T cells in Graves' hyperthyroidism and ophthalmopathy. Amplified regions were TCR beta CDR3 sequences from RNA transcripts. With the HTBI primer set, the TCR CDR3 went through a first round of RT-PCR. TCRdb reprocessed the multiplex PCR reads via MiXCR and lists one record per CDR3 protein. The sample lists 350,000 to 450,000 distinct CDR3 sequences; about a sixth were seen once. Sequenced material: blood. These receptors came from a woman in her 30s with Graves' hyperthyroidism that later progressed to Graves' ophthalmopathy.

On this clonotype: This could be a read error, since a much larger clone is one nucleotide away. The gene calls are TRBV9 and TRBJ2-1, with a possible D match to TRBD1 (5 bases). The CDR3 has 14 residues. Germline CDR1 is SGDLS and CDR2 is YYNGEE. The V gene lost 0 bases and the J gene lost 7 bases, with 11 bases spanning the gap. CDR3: CASSVVGALNEQFF. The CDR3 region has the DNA TGTGCCAGCAGCGTAGTTGGGGCCTTAAATGAGCAGTTCTTC. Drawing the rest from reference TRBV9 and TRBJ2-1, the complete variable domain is DSGVTQTPKHLITATGQRVTLRCSPRSGDLSVYWYQQSLDQGLQFLIQYYNGEERAKGNILERFSAQQFPDLHSELNLSSLELGDSALYFCASSVVGALNEQFFGPGTRLTVL.

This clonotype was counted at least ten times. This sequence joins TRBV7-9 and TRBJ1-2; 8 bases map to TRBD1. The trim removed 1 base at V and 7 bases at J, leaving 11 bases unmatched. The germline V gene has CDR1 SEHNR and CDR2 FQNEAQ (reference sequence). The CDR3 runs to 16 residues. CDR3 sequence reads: CASSLGAGTGRSGYTF. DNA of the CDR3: TGTGCCAGCAGCTTAGGTGCGGGGACAGGAAGAAGTGGCTACACCTTC. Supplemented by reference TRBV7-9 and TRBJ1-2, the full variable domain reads DTGVSQNPRHKITKRGQNVTFRCDPISEHNRLYWYRQTLGQGPEFLTYFQNEAQLEKSRLLSDRFSAERPKGSFSTLEIQRTEQGDSAMYLCASSLGAGTGRSGYTFGSGTRLTVV.

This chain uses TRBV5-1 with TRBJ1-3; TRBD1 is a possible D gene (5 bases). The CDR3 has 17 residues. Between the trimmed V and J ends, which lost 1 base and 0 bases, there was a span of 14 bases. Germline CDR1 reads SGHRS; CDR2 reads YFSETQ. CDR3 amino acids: CASSLSVLRDSGNTIYF. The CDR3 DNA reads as TGCGCCAGCAGCTTGTCCGTCCTCAGGGACTCTGGAAACACCATATATTTT.

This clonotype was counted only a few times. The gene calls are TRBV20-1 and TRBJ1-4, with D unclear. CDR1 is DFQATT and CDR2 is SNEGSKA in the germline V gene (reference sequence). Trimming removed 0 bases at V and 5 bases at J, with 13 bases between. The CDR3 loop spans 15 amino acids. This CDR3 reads CSARDWEEQNEKLFF. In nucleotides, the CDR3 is TGCAGTGCTAGAGATTGGGAAGAACAAAATGAAAAACTGTTTTTT.

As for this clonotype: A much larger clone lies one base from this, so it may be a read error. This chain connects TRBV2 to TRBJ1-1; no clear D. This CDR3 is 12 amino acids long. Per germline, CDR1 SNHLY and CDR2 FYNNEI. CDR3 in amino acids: CAGSVQDTEAFF. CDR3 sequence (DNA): TGTGCCGGCAGTGTTCAGGACACTGAAGCTTTCTTT.

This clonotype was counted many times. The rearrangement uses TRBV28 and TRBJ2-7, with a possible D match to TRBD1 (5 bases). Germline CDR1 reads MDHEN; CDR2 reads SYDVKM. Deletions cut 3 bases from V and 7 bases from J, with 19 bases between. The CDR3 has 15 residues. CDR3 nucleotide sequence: TGTGCCAGCAGTTTCCCCCTCGGCAGGGCTAGAGAGCAGTACTTC. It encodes CASSFPLGRAREQYF.

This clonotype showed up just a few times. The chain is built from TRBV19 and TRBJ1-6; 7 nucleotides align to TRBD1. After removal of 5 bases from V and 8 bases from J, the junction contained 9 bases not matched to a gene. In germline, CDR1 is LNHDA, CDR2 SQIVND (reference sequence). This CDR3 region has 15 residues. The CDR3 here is CASSYRGGGDSPLHF. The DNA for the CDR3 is TGTGCCAGTAGTTACAGGGGAGGAGGCGATTCACCCCTCCACTTT. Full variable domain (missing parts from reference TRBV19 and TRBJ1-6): DGGITQSPKYLFRKEGQNVTLSCEQNLNHDAMYWYRQDPGQGLRLIYYSQIVNDFQKGDIAEGYSVSREKKESFPLTVTSAQKNPTAFYLCASSYRGGGDSPLHFGNGTRLTVT.

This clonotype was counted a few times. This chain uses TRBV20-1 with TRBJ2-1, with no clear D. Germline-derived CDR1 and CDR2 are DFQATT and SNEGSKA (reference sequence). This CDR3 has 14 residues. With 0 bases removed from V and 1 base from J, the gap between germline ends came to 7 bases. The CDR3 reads CSARDTPSYNEQFF. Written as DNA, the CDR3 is TGCAGTGCTAGAGACACCCCGTCCTACAATGAGCAGTTCTTC.

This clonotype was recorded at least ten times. The CDR3 spells CASRAGTYNSPLHF. The CDR3 DNA reads TGTGCCAGCAGAGCAGGAACCTATAATTCACCCCTCCACTTT. The chain combines TRBV12-3 or TRBV12-4 with TRBJ1-6; D gene ambiguous. Trimming shortened V by 6 bases and J by 2 bases, and 8 bases separated the two germline ends. The CDR3 runs 14 residues.

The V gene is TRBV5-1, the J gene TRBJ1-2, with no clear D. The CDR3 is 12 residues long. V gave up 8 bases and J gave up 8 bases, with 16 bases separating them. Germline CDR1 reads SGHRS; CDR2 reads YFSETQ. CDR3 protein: CARSLGSEGYTF. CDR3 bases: TGCGCCAGGTCATTGGGGAGCGAGGGCTACACCTTC.

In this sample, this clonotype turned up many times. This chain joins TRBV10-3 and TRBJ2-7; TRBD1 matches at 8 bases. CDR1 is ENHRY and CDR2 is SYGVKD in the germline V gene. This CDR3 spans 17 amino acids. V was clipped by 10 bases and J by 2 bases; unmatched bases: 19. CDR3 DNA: TGTGCCACCACCGATACGACCGGGACAGGTCTTACCTACGAGCAGTACTTC. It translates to CATTDTTGTGLTYEQYF.

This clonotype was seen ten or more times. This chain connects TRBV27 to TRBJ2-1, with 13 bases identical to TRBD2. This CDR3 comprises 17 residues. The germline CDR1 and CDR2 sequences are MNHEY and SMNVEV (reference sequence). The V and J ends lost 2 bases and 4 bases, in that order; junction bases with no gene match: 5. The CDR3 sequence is CASSLPGTSGIYNEQFF. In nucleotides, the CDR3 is TGTGCCAGCAGTTTACCTGGGACTAGCGGGATTTACAATGAGCAGTTCTTC.

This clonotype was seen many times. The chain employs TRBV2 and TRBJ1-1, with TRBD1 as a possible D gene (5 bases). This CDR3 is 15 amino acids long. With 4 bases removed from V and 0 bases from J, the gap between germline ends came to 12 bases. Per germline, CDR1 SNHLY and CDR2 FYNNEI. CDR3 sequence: CASSAGRGMNTEAFF. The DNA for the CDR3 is TGTGCCAGCAGTGCTGGACGGGGCATGAACACTGAAGCTTTCTTT.

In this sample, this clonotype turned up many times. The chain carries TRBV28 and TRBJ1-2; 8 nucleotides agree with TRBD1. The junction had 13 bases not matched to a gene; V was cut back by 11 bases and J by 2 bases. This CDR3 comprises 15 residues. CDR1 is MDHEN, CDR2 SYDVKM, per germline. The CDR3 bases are TGTGCCGGAGGGGGTGGACAGGGTGAGAACTATGGCTACACCTTC. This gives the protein CAGGGGQGENYGYTF.

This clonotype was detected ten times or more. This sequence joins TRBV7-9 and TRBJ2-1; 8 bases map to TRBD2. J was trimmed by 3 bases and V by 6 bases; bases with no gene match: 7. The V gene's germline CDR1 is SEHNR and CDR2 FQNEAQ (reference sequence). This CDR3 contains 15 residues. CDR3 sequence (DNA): TGTGCCAGCAGTTCTCGGGGGGGCGTCTACAATGAGCAGTTCTTC. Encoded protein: CASSSRGGVYNEQFF.

The CDR3 coding sequence is TGTGCCAGCAGAACGACCAGGGCGAGGATCCATCACACCGGGGAGCTGTTTTTT. It specifies CASRTTRARIHHTGELFF. The gene calls are TRBV6-1 and TRBJ2-2; D is possibly TRBD1 (5 bases). The CDR3 is 18 residues long. Trimming took off 6 bases at V and 3 bases at J, with 23 bases between the two ends. From germline, CDR1 is MNHNS and CDR2 SASEGT.

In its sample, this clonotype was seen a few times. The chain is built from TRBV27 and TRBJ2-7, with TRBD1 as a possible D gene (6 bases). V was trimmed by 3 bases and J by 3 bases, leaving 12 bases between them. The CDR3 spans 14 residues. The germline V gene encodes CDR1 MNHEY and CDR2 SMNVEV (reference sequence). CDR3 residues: CASSLWTVGYEQYF. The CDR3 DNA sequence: TGTGCCAGCAGTTTGTGGACAGTAGGCTACGAGCAGTACTTC.

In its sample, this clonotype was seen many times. CDR3: CASSEGKLRDRANEQYF. In nucleotides, the CDR3 is TGTGCCAGCAGTGAAGGGAAACTCCGGGACAGGGCGAACGAGCAGTACTTC. The J gene is TRBJ2-7, the V gene TRBV6-1; the match to TRBD1 covers 9 bases. J gave up 5 bases and V 1 base, and 12 bases lay outside the gene matches. This CDR3 contains 17 residues. CDR1 is MNHNS and CDR2 is SASEGT in the germline V gene.